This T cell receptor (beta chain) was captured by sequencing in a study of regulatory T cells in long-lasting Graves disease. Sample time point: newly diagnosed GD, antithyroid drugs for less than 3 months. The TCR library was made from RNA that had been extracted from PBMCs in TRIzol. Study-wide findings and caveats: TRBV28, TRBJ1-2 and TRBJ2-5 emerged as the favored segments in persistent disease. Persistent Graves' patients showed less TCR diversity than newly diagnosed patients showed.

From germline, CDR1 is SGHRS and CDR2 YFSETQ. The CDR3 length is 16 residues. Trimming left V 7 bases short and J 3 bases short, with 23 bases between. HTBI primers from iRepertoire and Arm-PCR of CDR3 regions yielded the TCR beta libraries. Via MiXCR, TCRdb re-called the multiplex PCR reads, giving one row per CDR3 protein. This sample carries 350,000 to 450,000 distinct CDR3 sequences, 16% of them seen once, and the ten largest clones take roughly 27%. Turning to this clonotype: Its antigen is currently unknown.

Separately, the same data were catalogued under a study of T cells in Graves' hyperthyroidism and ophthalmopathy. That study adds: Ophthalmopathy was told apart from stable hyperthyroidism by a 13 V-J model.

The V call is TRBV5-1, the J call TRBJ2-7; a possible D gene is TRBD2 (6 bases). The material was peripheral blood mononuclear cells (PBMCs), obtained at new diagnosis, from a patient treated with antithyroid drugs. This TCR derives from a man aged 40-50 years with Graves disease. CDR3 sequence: CASSTSSSDPNYEQYF. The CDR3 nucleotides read TGCGCCAGCTCGACCTCATCTAGCGACCCAAACTACGAGCAGTACTTC. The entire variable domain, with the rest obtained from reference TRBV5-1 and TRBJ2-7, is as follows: KAGVTQTPRYLIKTRGQQVTLSCSPISGHRSVSWYQQTPGQGLQFLFEYFSETQRNKGNFPGRFSGRQFSNSRSEMNVSTLELGDSALYLCASSTSSSDPNYEQYFGPGTRLTVT.